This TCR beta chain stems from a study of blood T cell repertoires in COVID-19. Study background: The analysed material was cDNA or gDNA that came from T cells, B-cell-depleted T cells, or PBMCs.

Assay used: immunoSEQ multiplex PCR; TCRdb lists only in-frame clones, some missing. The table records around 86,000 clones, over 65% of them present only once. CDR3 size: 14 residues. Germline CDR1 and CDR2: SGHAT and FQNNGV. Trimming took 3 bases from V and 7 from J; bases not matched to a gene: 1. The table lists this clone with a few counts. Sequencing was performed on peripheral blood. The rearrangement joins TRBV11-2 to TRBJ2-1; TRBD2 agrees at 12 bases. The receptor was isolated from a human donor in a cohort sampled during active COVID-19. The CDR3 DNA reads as TGTGCCAGCAGCTTGACTAGCGGGAGAAATGAGCAGTTCTTC. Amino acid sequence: CASSLTSGRNEQFF.